The clone carrying this T cell receptor (beta chain) appeared a few times. The CDR3 spans 14 residues. Per the germline V gene, CDR1 is SGDLS and CDR2 is YYNGEE. V shed 4 bases, J shed 6 bases, and the junction held 4 bases outside the gene matches. The table came from immunoSEQ multiplex PCR; TCRdb's copy has only in-frame clones and leaves some out. The data hold about 90,000 clones, with 60% to 85% observed a single time. The sample belongs to a study of blood T cell repertoires in COVID-19. This sequence joins TRBV9 and TRBJ2-1; 10 positions agree with TRBD1. Material for sequencing was peripheral blood. This clonotype was obtained from an older man with acute or convalescent COVID-19. The CDR3, as DNA: TGTGCCAGCAGCCCCCGGACAGGGGGCAATGAGCAGTTCTTC. It encodes CASSPRTGGNEQFF.